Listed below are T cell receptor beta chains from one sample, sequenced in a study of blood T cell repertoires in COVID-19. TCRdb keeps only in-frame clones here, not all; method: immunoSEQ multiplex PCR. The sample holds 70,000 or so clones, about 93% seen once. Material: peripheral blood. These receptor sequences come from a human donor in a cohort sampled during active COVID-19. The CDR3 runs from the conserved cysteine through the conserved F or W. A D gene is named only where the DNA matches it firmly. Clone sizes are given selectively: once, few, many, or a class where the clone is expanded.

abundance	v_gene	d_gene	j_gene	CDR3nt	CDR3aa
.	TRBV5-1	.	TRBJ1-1	TGCGCCAGCAGCCCTACCAGGGAGGGCACTGAAGCTTTCTTT	CASSPTREGTEAFF
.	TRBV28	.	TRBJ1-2	TGTGCCAGCAGACAAGGACGGGGGTTGAACTATGGCTACACCTTC	CASRQGRGLNYGYTF
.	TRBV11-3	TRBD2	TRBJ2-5	TGTGCCAGCAGCTTAGATTCGGGGGGGCTAGAGACCCAGTACTTC	CASSLDSGGLETQYF
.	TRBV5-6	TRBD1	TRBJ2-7	TGTGCCAGCAGCCCCCTGGACAGGGGGTCCTACGAGCAGTACTTC	CASSPLDRGSYEQYF
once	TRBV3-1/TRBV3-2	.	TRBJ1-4	TGTGCCAGCAGCCAAGCCCCCGGAGCCCCATCTAATGAAAAACTGTTTTTT	CASSQAPGAPSNEKLFF
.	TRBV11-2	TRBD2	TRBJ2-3	TGTGCCAGCAGCTCCTACTTGGTCGTACGGGGGGAGACAGATACGCAGTATTTT	CASSSYLVVRGETDTQYF
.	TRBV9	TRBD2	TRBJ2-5	TGTGCCAGCAGCGTAGGTGCGGGGGGGCCTGGAGAGACCCAGTACTTC	CASSVGAGGPGETQYF
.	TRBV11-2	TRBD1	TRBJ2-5	TGTGCCAGCAGCTCAGGGGGCGGCGGGGAGACCCAGTACTTC	CASSSGGGGETQYF
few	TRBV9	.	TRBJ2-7	TGTGCCAGCAGCGTGGGTCAGGGGGGAGCCTACGAGCAGTACTTC	CASSVGQGGAYEQYF
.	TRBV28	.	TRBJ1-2	TGTGCCAGCAGTCAAAGGAGCCCTCGCGGGGACTATGGCTACACCTTC	CASSQRSPRGDYGYTF
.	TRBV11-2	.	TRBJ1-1	TGTGCCAGCAGCTCCCCTGGTGACAGGCCCATGAACACTGAAGCTTTCTTT	CASSSPGDRPMNTEAFF
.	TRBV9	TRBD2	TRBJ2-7	TGTGCCAGCAGCGTAGGAAGCGGGGGACTTTACGAGCAGTACTTC	CASSVGSGGLYEQYF
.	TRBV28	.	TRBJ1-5	TGTGCCAGCAGTTTATTATATCAGCCCCAGCATTTT	CASSLLYQPQHF
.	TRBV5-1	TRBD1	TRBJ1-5	TGCGCCAGCAGCCTTACAGGGGGCGGCAATCAGCCCCAGCATTTT	CASSLTGGGNQPQHF
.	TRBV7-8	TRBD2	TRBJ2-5	TGTGCCAGCAGCCTAATTAGCGGGGCAGAGACCCAGTACTTC	CASSLISGAETQYF
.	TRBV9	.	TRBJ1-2	TGTGCCAGCAGCGGGACAAGTATAACATCCCACTATGGCTACACCTTC	CASSGTSITSHYGYTF
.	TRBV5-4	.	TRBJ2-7	TGTGCCAGCAGACGGGACTTCACCTACGAGCAGTACTTC	CASRRDFTYEQYF
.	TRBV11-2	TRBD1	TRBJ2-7	TGTGCCAGCAGCTTAGTCGGTGGGACAGGAGGCACCTACGAGCAGTACTTC	CASSLVGGTGGTYEQYF
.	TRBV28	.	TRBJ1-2	TGTGCCAGCACCCTCCGGGGGTCTAACTATGGCTACACCTTC	CASTLRGSNYGYTF
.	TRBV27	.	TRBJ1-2	TGTGCCAGCAGTGGGAGGGCCGGCTACACCTTC	CASSGRAGYTF
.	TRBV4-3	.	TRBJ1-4	TGCGCCAGCAGCCGAGTTAGCAGCGGTGGGGAACTGTTTTTT	CASSRVSSGGELFF
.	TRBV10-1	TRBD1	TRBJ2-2	TGCGCCCTCTCAGGAGTAGTTGGACACAGGGGGACGACCGGGGAGCTGTTTTTT	CALSGVVGHRGTTGELFF
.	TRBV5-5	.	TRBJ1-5	TGTGCCAGCAGCTTGAACGCAGGGCGGAATCAGCCCCAGCATTTT	CASSLNAGRNQPQHF
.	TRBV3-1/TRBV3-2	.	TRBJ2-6	TGTGCCAGCAGCCAAGAGTACAGGGTATCTGGGGCCAACGTCCTGACTTTC	CASSQEYRVSGANVLTF
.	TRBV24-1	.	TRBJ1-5	TGTGCCACCAGTGGGCCAGGGGCAGATCAGCCCCAGCATTTT	CATSGPGADQPQHF
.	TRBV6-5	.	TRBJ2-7	TGTGCCAGCAGCCCAGACGGAGCCTACGAGCAGTACTTC	CASSPDGAYEQYF
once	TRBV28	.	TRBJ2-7	TGTGCCAGCAGGGCCGGGATTGTAACCTACGAGCAGTACTTC	CASRAGIVTYEQYF
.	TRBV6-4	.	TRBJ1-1	TGTGCCAGCACCCCTAACGGGGCCGGGAGGGCTTTCTTT	CASTPNGAGRAFF
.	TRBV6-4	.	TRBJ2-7	TGTGCCAGCAGTGACCCGTCGGTCGGTCTAGGCGTCTACGAGCAGTACTTC	CASSDPSVGLGVYEQYF
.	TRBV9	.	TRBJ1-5	TGTGCCAGCAGCGTAGACAGTCATAGCAATCAGCCCCAGCATTTT	CASSVDSHSNQPQHF
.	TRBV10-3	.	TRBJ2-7	TGTGCCATCACCCCTCGTGGAGGGGGCAATGCCTACGAGCAGTACTTC	CAITPRGGGNAYEQYF
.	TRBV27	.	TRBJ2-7	TGTGCCAGCAGGGGGCCCTACGAGCAGTACTTC	CASRGPYEQYF
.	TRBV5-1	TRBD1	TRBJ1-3	TGCGCCAGCAGCCCCTGGGGGCAGGGGGCTTACTCTGGAAACACCATATATTTT	CASSPWGQGAYSGNTIYF
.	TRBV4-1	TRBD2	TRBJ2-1	TGCGCCAGCAGCCCAGGGACTAGCCTTACGCATCGTTACAATGAGCAGTTCTTC	CASSPGTSLTHRYNEQFF
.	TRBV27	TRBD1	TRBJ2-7	TGTGCCAGCAGTTCTGGGACAGGGGTCCCCTACGAGCAGTACTTC	CASSSGTGVPYEQYF
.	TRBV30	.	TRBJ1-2	TGTGCCTGGAGTGTGCCGGAGGGCCAGGGCTATGGCTACACCTTC	CAWSVPEGQGYGYTF
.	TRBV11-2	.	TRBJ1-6	TGTGCCAGCAGCCGGGCGGGGTTCAGCTTTACGTCACCCCTCCACTTT	CASSRAGFSFTSPLHF
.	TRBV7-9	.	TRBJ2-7	TGTGCCAGCAGCTTGCTCCTAGGGGTAAGCTCCTACGAGCAGTACTTC	CASSLLLGVSSYEQYF
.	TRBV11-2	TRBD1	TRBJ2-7	TGTGCCAGCAGCTTCGGGGGACAGGGGTACGAGCAGTACTTC	CASSFGGQGYEQYF
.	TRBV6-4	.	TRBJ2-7	TGTGCCAGCAGTCCCCCGGGTAGTTACCACGGTAGGTCCTACGAGCAGTACTTC	CASSPPGSYHGRSYEQYF
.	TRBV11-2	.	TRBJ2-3	TGTGCCAGCAGCTTAATTGCGGGGCCGAGCACAGATACGCAGTATTTT	CASSLIAGPSTDTQYF
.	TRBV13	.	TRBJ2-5	TGTGCCAGCAGCTCGAGAGGGCTGGTACAAGAGACCCAGTACTTC	CASSSRGLVQETQYF
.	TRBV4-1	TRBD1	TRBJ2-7	TGCGCCAGCAGCCTTGGGACAGACTACGAGCAGTACTTC	CASSLGTDYEQYF
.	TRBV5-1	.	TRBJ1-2	TGCGCCAGCAGGATCGGGACAACCCGGGGCCATGGCTACACCTTC	CASRIGTTRGHGYTF
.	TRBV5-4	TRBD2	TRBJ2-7	TGTGCCAGCAGCTTGCCACAGCGGGGATACGAGCAGTACTTC	CASSLPQRGYEQYF